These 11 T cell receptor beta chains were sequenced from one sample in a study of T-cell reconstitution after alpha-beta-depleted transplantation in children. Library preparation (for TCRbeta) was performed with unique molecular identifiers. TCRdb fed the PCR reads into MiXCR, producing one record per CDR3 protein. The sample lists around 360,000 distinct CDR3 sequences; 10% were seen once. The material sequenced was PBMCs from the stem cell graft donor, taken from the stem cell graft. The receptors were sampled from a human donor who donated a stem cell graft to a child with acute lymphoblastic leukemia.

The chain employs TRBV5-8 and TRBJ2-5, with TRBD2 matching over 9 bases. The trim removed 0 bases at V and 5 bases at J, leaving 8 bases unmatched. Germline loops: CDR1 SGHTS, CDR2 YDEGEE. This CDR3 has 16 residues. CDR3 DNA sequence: TGTGCCAGCAGCTTGGAATTCACTAGCGGGCGGGAGACCCAGTACTTC. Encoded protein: CASSLEFTSGRETQYF. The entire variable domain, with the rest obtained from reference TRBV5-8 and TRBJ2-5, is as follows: EAGVTQSPTHLIKTRGQQATLRCSPISGHTSVYWYQQALGLGLQFLLWYDEGEERNRGNFPPRFSGRQFPNYSSELNVNALELEDSALYLCASSLEFTSGRETQYFGPGTRLLVL.

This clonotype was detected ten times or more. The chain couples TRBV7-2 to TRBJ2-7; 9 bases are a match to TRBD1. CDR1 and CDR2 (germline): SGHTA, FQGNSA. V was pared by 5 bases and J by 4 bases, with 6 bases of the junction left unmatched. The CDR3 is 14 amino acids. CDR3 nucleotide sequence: TGTGCCAGCAGCAGAGGGACAGGGAGATACGAGCAGTACTTC. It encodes CASSRGTGRYEQYF.

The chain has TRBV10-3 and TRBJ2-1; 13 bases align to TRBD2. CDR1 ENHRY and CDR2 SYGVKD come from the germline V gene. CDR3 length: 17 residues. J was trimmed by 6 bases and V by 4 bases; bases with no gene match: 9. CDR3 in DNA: TGTGCCATCAGTGTCTCCACACTAGCGGGAGGGCCCAATGAGCAGTTCTTC. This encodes CAISVSTLAGGPNEQFF.

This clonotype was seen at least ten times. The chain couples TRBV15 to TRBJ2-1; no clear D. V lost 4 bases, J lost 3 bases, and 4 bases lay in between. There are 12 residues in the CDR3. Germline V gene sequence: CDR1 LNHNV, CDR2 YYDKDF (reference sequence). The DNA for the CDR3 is TGTGCCACCAGCACCCACTACAATGAGCAGTTCTTC. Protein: CATSTHYNEQFF.

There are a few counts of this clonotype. In DNA, the CDR3 is TGTGCCAGCAGCCCCGAACAGGGGCGGCCCCAGCATTTT. It encodes CASSPEQGRPQHF. The chain employs TRBV7-2 and TRBJ1-5, with 7 bases matching TRBD1. After removal of 5 bases from V and 9 bases from J, the junction contained 7 bases not matched to a gene. This CDR3 is built from 13 residues. Germline V gives CDR1 SGHTA, CDR2 FQGNSA.

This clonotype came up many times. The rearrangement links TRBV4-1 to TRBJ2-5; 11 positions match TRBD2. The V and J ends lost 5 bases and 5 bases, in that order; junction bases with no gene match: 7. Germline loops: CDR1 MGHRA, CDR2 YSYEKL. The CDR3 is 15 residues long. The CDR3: CASSWSLAGAETQYF. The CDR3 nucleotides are TGCGCCAGCAGCTGGTCACTAGCGGGAGCGGAGACCCAGTACTTC.

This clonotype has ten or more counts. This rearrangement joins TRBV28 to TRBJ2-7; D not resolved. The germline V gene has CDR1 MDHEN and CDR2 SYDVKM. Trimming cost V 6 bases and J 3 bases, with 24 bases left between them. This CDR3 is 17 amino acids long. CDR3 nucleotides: TGTGCCAGCAGCCAACTGTTGGTTCTACCGACCAACTACGAGCAGTACTTC. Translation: CASSQLLVLPTNYEQYF.

The CDR3 coding sequence is TGTGCCAGCAGTGAAGGCGATGCGGGCTCCTACGAGCAGTACTTC. Translation: CASSEGDAGSYEQYF. The chain is built from TRBV6-1 and TRBJ2-7; weak D call: TRBD2 (5 bases). Trimming pared 1 base from V and 0 bases from J, leaving 10 bases between. CDR1 and CDR2 from the germline V gene are MNHNS and SASEGT. The CDR3 extends over 15 amino acids.

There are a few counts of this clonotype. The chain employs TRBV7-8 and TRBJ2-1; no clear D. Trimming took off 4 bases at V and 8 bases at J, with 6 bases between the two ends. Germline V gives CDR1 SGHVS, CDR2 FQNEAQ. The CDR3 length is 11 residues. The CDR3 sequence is CASSSSHEQFF. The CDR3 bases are TGTGCCAGCAGCTCGTCCCATGAGCAGTTCTTC.

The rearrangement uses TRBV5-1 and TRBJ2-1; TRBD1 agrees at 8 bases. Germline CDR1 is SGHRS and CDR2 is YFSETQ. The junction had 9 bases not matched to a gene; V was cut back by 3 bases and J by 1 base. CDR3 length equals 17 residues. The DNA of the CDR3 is TGCGCCAGCAGCTCCGGCAGGGGGCGCCGGTCCTACAATGAGCAGTTCTTC. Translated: CASSSGRGRRSYNEQFF.

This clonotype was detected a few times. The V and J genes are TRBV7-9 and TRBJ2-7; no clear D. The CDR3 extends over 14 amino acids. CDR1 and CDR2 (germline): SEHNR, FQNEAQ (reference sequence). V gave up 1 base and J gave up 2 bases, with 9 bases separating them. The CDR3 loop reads CASSLGTAPYEQYF. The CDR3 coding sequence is TGTGCCAGCAGCTTAGGGACGGCGCCCTACGAGCAGTACTTC.